The rows below give T cell receptor beta chains drawn from one sample of a study of CD8 T cells in ankylosing spondylitis. In TCRdb, the 5' RACE reads were re-called with MiXCR into one record per CDR3 protein. In the table there are over 200,000 distinct CDR3 sequences, around 18% of which are singletons. The sample comprised blood, either unsorted or a sorted T cell fraction (not recorded which). The receptor set was obtained from a male donor with ankylosing spondylitis. Each CDR3 is given with its conserved first and last residue. The order of the fields is V gene, clone size, D gene, J gene, CDR3 protein, CDR3 DNA. D genes are given only for firm matches. The listing skips clone size in some rows; elsewhere it reads once, few, many or a size class.

V: TRBV7-9; size: -; D: -; J: TRBJ1-5; CDR3: CASTPGTSNQPQHF; DNA: TGTGCCAGCACCCCGGGGACCTCAAATCAGCCCCAGCATTTT
V: TRBV12-5; size: few; D: -; J: TRBJ2-3; CDR3: CASASTDTQYF; DNA: TGTGCTAGTGCAAGCACAGATACGCAGTATTTT
V: TRBV4-1; size: few; D: TRBD2; J: TRBJ2-1; CDR3: CASSRSLAGEEQFF; DNA: TGCGCCAGCAGCCGGAGTCTAGCGGGGGAAGAGCAGTTCTTC
V: TRBV5-5; size: -; D: TRBD1; J: TRBJ2-3; CDR3: CASSLGDRGADTQYF; DNA: TGTGCCAGCAGCCTAGGGGACAGGGGCGCAGATACGCAGTATTTT
V: TRBV4-3; size: -; D: TRBD1; J: TRBJ1-4; CDR3: CASSQDRTGGVVEKLFF; DNA: TGCGCCAGCAGCCAAGACCGGACAGGGGGCGTCGTTGAAAAACTGTTTTTT
V: TRBV12-3/TRBV12-4; size: -; D: TRBD2; J: TRBJ2-5; CDR3: CASSPGTSVDQETQYF; DNA: TGTGCCAGCAGTCCCGGGACTAGCGTAGACCAAGAGACCCAGTACTTC
V: TRBV20-1; size: -; D: -; J: TRBJ2-1; CDR3: CSARIAGSEQFF; DNA: TGCAGTGCTAGAATTGCGGGAAGTGAGCAGTTCTTC
V: TRBV12-3/TRBV12-4; size: many; D: -; J: TRBJ1-5; CDR3: CASSAYRERQPQHF; DNA: TGTGCCAGCAGTGCCTACAGGGAACGTCAGCCCCAGCATTTT
V: TRBV4-1; size: -; D: -; J: TRBJ2-7; CDR3: CASSQQGSYEQYF; DNA: TGCGCCAGCAGCCAACAGGGGTCCTACGAGCAGTACTTC
V: TRBV27; size: few; D: TRBD1; J: TRBJ2-7; CDR3: CASSLVGQGIYEQYF; DNA: TGTGCCAGCAGTTTAGTAGGACAGGGGATCTACGAGCAGTACTTC
V: TRBV14; size: many; D: -; J: TRBJ1-1; CDR3: CASSQDEIPTEAFF; DNA: TGTGCCAGCAGCCAAGACGAGATTCCCACTGAAGCTTTCTTT
V: TRBV2; size: -; D: -; J: TRBJ2-1; CDR3: CDSSQDWNNEQFF; DNA: TGTGACAGCAGTCAGGACTGGAACAATGAGCAGTTCTTC
V: TRBV7-9; size: -; D: TRBD1; J: TRBJ2-1; CDR3: CASNLAGTGKGSEQFF; DNA: TGTGCCAGCAACCTGGCCGGGACAGGGAAAGGTAGTGAGCAGTTCTTC
V: TRBV7-8; size: -; D: -; J: TRBJ2-4; CDR3: CASSFTEGGNIQYF; DNA: TGTGCCAGCAGCTTTACCGAGGGGGGGAACATTCAGTACTTC
V: TRBV4-3; size: few; D: TRBD2; J: TRBJ2-7; CDR3: CASSQESSGVSYEQYF; DNA: TGCGCCAGCAGCCAGGAATCTAGCGGAGTCTCCTACGAGCAGTACTTC
V: TRBV7-9; size: -; D: -; J: TRBJ2-1; CDR3: CASSTEILGPPNEQFF; DNA: TGTGCCAGCAGCACCGAAATTCTGGGACCGCCCAATGAGCAGTTCTTC
V: TRBV7-9; size: -; D: -; J: TRBJ2-7; CDR3: CASRSDEAHEQYF; DNA: TGTGCCAGCAGATCGGATGAAGCCCACGAGCAGTACTTC
V: TRBV12-3/TRBV12-4; size: -; D: TRBD2; J: TRBJ2-2; CDR3: CASSLTSVNTGELFF; DNA: TGTGCCAGCAGTTTAACTAGCGTCAACACCGGGGAGCTGTTTTTT
V: TRBV10-3; size: many; D: -; J: TRBJ1-1; CDR3: CAISLTGSDTEAFF; DNA: TGTGCCATCAGTCTCACAGGGTCTGACACTGAAGCTTTCTTT
V: TRBV27; size: few; D: TRBD1; J: TRBJ2-2; CDR3: CASTSRQGYTGELFF; DNA: TGTGCCAGCACCTCGCGACAGGGTTACACCGGGGAGCTGTTTTTT
V: TRBV5-1; size: -; D: TRBD1; J: TRBJ1-4; CDR3: CASSSGPTGGGEKLFF; DNA: TGCGCCAGCAGCTCGGGCCCGACAGGGGGGGGTGAAAAACTGTTTTTT
V: TRBV7-3; size: -; D: -; J: TRBJ2-2; CDR3: CASSPRQGLNPGELFF; DNA: TGTGCCAGCAGCCCCCGACAGGGACTTAACCCCGGGGAGCTGTTTTTT
V: TRBV4-1; size: few; D: TRBD1; J: TRBJ2-1; CDR3: CASSLGQGIDEQFF; DNA: TGCGCCAGCAGCCTCGGACAGGGGATAGATGAGCAGTTCTTC